Given below is one TCR beta chain in context. A read error may account for a junction end that differs from germline. The data belong to a study of tumor and adjacent non-tumor tissue in lung cancer. For the study at large: Patients comprised about a dozen adenocarcinoma, a couple of squamous cell carcinoma and 1 small cell lung cancer.

A modified ARM-PCR protocol with three rounds of nested PCR amplified TCRbeta. TCRdb reprocessed the multiplex PCR reads with MiXCR, giving one entry per CDR3 protein. Among fewer than 120,000 distinct CDR3 sequences, around 82% were seen once, and the ten largest hold 20% to 25%. The CDR3 is made up of 14 amino acids. CDR1 is LGHNA and CDR2 is YSLEER in the germline V gene. The template was RNA from unsorted bulk tissue. The sample taken for sequencing was lung tumor tissue. This sequence joins TRBV4-3 and TRBJ2-7, with D possibly matching TRBD2 (5 bases). The clonotype originates from a man aged 70 or older with non-small cell lung cancer. The DNA of the CDR3 is TGCGCCAGCAGCCAAGGGACTTACCCCTACGAGCATTACTTC. The encoded protein is CASSQGTYPYEHYF.